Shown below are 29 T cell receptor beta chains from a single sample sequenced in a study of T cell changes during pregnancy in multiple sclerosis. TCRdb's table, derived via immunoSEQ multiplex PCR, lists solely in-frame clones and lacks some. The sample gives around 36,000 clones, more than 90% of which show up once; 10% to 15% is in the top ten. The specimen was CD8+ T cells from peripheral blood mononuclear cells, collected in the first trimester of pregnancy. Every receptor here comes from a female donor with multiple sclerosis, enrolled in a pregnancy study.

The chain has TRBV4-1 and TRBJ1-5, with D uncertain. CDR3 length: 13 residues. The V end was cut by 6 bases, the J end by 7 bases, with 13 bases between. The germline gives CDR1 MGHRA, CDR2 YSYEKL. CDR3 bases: TGCGCCAGCAGTCACGGATTGGGCCAGCCCCAGCATTTT. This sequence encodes CASSHGLGQPQHF.

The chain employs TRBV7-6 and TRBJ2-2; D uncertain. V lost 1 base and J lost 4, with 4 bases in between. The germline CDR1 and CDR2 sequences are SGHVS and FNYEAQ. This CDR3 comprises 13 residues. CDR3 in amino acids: CASSLGSTGELFF. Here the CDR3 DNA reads TGTGCCAGCAGCTTAGGCAGCACCGGGGAGCTGTTTTTT.

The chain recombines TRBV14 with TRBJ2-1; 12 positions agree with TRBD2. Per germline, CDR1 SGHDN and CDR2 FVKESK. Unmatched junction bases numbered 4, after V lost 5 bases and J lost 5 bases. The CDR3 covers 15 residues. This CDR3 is CASSFLAGGDNEQFF. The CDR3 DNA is TGTGCCAGCAGCTTTCTAGCGGGGGGGGACAATGAGCAGTTCTTC.

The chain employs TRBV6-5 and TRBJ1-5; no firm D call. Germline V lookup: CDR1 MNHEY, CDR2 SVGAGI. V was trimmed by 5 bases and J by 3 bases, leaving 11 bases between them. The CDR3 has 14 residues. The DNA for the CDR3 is TGTGCCAGCAGTGTCGAGGGTACCAATCAGCCCCAGCATTTT. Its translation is CASSVEGTNQPQHF.

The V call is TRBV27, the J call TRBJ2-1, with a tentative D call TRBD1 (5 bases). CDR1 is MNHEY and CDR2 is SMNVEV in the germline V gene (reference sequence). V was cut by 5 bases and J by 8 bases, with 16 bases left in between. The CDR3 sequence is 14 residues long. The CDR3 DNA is TGTGCCAGCAGTGGACCAGGGTTACGTGATGAGCAGTTCTTC. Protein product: CASSGPGLRDEQFF.

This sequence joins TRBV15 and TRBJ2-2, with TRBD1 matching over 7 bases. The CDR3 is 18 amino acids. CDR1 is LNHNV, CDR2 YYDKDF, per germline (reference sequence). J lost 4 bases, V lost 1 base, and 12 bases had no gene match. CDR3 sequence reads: CATSRGEGVGTATGELFF. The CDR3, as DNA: TGTGCCACCAGCAGAGGAGAGGGTGTCGGGACAGCCACCGGGGAGCTGTTTTTT.

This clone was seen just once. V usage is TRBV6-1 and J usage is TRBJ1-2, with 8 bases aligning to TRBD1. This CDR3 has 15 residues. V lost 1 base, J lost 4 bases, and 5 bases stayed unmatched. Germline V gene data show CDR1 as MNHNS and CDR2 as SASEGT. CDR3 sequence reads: CASSEGDRYGYGYTF. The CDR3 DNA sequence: TGTGCCAGCAGTGAAGGGGACAGGTACGGCTATGGCTACACCTTC.

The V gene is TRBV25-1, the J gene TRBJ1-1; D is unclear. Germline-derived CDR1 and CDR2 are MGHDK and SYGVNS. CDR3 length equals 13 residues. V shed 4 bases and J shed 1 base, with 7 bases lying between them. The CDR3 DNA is TGTGCCAGCAGTGCCCCGGGGAACACTGAAGCTTTCTTT. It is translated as CASSAPGNTEAFF.

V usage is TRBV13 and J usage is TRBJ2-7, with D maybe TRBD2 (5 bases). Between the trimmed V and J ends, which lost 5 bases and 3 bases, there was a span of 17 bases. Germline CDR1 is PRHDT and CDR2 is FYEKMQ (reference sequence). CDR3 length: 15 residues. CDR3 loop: CASSPPSLRGYEQYF. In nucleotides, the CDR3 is TGTGCCAGCAGCCCGCCCTCCCTACGGGGCTACGAGCAGTACTTC.

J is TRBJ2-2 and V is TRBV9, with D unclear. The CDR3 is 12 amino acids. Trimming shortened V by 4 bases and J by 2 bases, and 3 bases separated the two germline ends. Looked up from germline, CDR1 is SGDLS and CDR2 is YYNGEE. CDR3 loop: CASSPNTGELFF. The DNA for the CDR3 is TGTGCCAGCAGCCCTAACACCGGGGAGCTGTTTTTT. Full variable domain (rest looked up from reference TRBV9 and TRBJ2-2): DSGVTQTPKHLITATGQRVTLRCSPRSGDLSVYWYQQSLDQGLQFLIQYYNGEERAKGNILERFSAQQFPDLHSELNLSSLELGDSALYFCASSPNTGELFFGEGSRLTVL.

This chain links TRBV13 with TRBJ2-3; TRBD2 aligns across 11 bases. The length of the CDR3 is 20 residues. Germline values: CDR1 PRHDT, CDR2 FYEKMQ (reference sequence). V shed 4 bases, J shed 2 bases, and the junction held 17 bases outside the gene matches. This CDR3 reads CASSSPGVPSGGTYTDTQYF. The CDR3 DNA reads TGTGCCAGCAGCTCCCCGGGAGTGCCTAGCGGGGGGACCTACACAGATACGCAGTATTTT. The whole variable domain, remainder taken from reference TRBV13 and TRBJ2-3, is AAGVIQSPRHLIKEKRETATLKCYPIPRHDTVYWYQQGPGQDPQFLISFYEKMQSDKGSIPDRFSAQQFSDYHSELNMSSLELGDSALYFCASSSPGVPSGGTYTDTQYFGPGTRLTVL.

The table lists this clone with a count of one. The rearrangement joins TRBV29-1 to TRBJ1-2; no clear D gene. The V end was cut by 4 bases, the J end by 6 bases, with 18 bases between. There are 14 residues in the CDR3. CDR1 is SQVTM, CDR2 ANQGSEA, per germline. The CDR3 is CSVGAGFNANGYTF. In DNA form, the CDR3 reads TGCAGCGTTGGAGCCGGGTTCAACGCCAATGGCTACACCTTC.

The CDR3 is CASSAGLGSNYEQYF. In DNA, the CDR3 is TGTGCCAGTAGTGCGGGACTCGGGTCAAACTACGAGCAGTACTTC. The rearrangement uses TRBV19 and TRBJ2-7, with D possibly matching TRBD2 (6 bases). V lost 5 bases to trimming and J lost 3 bases, with 17 bases between them. There are 15 residues in the CDR3. CDR1 and CDR2 from the germline V gene are LNHDA and SQIVND (reference sequence).

CDR3 sequence (DNA): TGTGCCAGCAGCGTAGAGACAGGGGCCACCGGGGAGCTGTTTTTT. This sequence encodes CASSVETGATGELFF. V is TRBV9 and J is TRBJ2-2, with 8 bases fitting TRBD1. V gave up 0 bases and J gave up 4 bases; unmatched junction bases: 2. CDR1 and CDR2 (germline): SGDLS, YYNGEE. This CDR3 has 15 amino acids.

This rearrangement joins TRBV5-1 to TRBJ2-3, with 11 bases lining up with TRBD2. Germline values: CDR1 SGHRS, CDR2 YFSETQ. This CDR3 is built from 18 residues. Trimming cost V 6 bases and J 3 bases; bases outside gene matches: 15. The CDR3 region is CASTPPGSSGGITDTQYF. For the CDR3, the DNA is TGCGCCAGCACCCCACCCGGCTCTAGCGGGGGGATAACAGATACGCAGTATTTT.

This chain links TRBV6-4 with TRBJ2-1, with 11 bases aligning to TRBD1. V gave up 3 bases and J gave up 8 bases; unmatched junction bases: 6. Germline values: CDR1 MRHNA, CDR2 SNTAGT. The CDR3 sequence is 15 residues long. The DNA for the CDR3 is TGTGCCAGCAGTGATGGGGACAGGGGGTCGGATGAGCAGTTCTTC. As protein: CASSDGDRGSDEQFF.

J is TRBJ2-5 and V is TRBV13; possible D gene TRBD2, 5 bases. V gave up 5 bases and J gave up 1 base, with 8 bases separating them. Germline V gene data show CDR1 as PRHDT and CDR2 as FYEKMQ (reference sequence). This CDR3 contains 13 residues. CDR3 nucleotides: TGTGCCAGCAGCCCGGCGGGCCAAGAGACCCAGTACTTC. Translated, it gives CASSPAGQETQYF.

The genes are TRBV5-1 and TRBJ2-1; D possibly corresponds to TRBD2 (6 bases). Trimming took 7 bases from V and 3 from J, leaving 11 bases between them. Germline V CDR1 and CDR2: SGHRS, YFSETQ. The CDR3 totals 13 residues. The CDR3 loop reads CASGGNYYNEQFF. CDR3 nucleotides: TGCGCCAGCGGGGGGAATTACTACAATGAGCAGTTCTTC. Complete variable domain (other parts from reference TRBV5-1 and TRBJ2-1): KAGVTQTPRYLIKTRGQQVTLSCSPISGHRSVSWYQQTPGQGLQFLFEYFSETQRNKGNFPGRFSGRQFSNSRSEMNVSTLELGDSALYLCASGGNYYNEQFFGPGTRLTVL.

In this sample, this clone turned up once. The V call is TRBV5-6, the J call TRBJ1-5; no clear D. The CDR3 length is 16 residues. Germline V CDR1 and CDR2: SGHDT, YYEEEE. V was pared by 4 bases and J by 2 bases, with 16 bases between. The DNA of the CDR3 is TGTGCCAGCAGCACCCTGGAGGCCTATGGCAATCAGCCCCAGCATTTT. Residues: CASSTLEAYGNQPQHF. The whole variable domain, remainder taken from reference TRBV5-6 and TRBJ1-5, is DAGVTQSPTHLIKTRGQQVTLRCSPKSGHDTVSWYQQALGQGPQFIFQYYEEEERQRGNFPDRFSGHQFPNYSSELNVNALLLGDSALYLCASSTLEAYGNQPQHFGDGTRLSIL.

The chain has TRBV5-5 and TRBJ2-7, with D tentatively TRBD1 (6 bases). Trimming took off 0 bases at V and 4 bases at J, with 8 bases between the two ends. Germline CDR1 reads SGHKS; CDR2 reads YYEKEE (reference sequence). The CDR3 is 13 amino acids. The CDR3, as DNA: TGTGCCAGCAGCTTGGACAGGGCTTACGAGCAGTACTTC. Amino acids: CASSLDRAYEQYF.

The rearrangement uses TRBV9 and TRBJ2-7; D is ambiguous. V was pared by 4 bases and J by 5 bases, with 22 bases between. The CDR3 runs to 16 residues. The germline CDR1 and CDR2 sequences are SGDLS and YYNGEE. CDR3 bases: TGTGCCAGCAGCCCTCCATCGGCAGGCCCCTTCGACGAGCAGTACTTC. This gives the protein CASSPPSAGPFDEQYF.

This CDR3 is CASRRSRGGYNEQFF. CDR3 DNA sequence: TGTGCCAGCAGAAGGTCCCGGGGGGGTTACAATGAGCAGTTCTTC. J is TRBJ2-1 and V is TRBV28; 8 bases align to TRBD2. Losses at the gene ends were 6 bases for V and 4 bases for J; bases not matched to a gene: 8. CDR3 length: 15 amino acids. Germline lookup yields CDR1 MDHEN and CDR2 SYDVKM.

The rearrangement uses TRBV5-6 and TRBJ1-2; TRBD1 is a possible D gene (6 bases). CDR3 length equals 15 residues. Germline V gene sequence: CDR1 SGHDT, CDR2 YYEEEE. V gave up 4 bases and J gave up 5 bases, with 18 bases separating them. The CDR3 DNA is TGTGCCAGCAGCGGATGGACAGCGCAACCTTATGGCTACACCTTC. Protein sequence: CASSGWTAQPYGYTF.

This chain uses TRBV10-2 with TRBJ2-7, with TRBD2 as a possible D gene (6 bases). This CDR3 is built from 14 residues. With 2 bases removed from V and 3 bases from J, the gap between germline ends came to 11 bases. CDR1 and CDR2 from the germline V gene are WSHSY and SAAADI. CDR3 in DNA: TGCGCCAGCAGTGAGAGGGCCGGGGGCTACGAGCAGTACTTC. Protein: CASSERAGGYEQYF.

The CDR3 DNA reads TGCGCCAGCAGCTTGGGACTAGCGGGGAACGACGAGCAGTACTTC. Its translation: CASSLGLAGNDEQYF. The J gene is TRBJ2-7, the V gene TRBV5-1; 11 bases line up with TRBD2. V gave up 0 bases and J gave up 5 bases; unmatched junction bases: 4. Germline V lookup: CDR1 SGHRS, CDR2 YFSETQ. The CDR3 sequence is 15 residues long.

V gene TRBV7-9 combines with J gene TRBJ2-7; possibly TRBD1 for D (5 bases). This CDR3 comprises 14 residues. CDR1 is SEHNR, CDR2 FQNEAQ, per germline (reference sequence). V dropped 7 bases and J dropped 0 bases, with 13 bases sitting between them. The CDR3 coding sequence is TGTGCCAGCATCCATTCAGGGAACTCCTACGAGCAGTACTTC. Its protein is CASIHSGNSYEQYF.

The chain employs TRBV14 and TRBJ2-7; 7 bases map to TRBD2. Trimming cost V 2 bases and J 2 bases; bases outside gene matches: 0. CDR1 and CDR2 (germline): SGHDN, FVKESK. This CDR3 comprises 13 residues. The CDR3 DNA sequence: TGTGCCAGCAGCCAACGGGGGGCCTACGAGCAGTACTTC. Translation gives CASSQRGAYEQYF. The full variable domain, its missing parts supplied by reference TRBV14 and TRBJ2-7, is EAGVTQFPSHSVIEKGQTVTLRCDPISGHDNLYWYRRVMGKEIKFLLHFVKESKQDESGMPNNRFLAERTGGTYSTLKVQPAELEDSGVYFCASSQRGAYEQYFGPGTRLTVT.

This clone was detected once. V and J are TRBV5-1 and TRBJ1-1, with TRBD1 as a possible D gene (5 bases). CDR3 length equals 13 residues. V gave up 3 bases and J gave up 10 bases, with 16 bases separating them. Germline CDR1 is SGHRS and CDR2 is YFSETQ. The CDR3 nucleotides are TGCGCCAGCAGCTCCCCGGGGGGTCCCCTAGCTTTCTTT. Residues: CASSSPGGPLAFF.

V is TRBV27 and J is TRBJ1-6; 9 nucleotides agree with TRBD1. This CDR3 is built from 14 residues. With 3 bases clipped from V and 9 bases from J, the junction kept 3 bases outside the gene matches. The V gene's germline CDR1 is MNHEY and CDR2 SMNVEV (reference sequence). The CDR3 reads CASSFGTGFSPLHF. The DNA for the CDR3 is TGTGCCAGCAGTTTCGGGACAGGGTTTTCACCCCTCCACTTT.